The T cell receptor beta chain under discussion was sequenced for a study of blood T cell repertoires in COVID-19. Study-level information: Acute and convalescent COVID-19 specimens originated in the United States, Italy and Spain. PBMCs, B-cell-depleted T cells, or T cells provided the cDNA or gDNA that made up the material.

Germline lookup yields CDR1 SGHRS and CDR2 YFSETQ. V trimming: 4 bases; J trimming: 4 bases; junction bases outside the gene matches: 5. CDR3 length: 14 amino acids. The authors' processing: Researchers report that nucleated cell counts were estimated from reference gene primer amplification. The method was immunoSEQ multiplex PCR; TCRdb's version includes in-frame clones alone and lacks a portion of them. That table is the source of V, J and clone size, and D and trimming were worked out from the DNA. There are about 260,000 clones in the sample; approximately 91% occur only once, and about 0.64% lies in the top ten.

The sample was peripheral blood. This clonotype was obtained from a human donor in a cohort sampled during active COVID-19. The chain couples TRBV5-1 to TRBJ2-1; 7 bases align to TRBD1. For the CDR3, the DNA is TGCGCCAGCAGCCCGCGACAGGGATACAATGAGCAGTTCTTC. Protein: CASSPRQGYNEQFF.